The 28 T cell receptor beta chains listed next were all sequenced from one sample in a study of Graves' ophthalmopathy and Graves' hyperthyroidism (dated by TCRdb to between 2017 and 2018). Data came from an Illumina HiSeq 2000. TCR beta CDR3 regions were amplified from RNA transcripts for repertoire sequencing. The first round of RT-PCR was done with HTBI primers and the Qiagen OneStep RT-PCR kit, and was followed by a second round of multiplex PCR, then size selection and purification. The raw public data were reprocessed by TCRdb itself: fastp quality trimming at Q25, MiXCR clonotype calling, in-frame beta chains only. All rows with the same CDR3 protein become a single entry with the most common DNA and genes. Recorded for this sample are some 1.1 million distinct CDR3 sequences; 35% to 40% of them occurred a single time. The ten most abundant clones make up 11% of the sample. Sample: peripheral blood or thyroid tissue (not recorded which). The receptors stem from an adult man with Graves' hyperthyroidism.

There are a few counts of this clonotype. The V gene is TRBV7-2, the J gene TRBJ1-6; no firm D call. The V and J ends lost 6 bases and 6 bases respectively, with 12 bases between them. Looked up from germline, CDR1 is SGHTA and CDR2 is FQGNSA. The CDR3 has 14 residues. CDR3 bases: TGTGCCAGCAGTAGAGACGCGGCTAATTCACCCCTCCACTTT. The encoded protein is CASSRDAANSPLHF. The full variable domain, its missing parts supplied by reference TRBV7-2 and TRBJ1-6, is GAGVSQSPSNKVTEKGKDVELRCDPISGHTALYWYRQSLGQGLEFLIYFQGNSAPDKSGLPSDRFSAERTGGSVSTLTIQRTQQEDSAVYLCASSRDAANSPLHFGNGTRLTVT.

This chain uses TRBV20-1 with TRBJ1-2; 10 bases fit TRBD1. The CDR3 sequence is 14 residues long. The germline V gene has CDR1 DFQATT and CDR2 SNEGSKA (reference sequence). J was trimmed by 3 bases and V by 3 bases; bases with no gene match: 4. CDR3 amino acids: CSASSGTGDYGYTF. The CDR3 nucleotides are TGCAGTGCTAGTTCCGGGACAGGGGACTATGGCTACACCTTC.

The rearrangement uses TRBV7-2 and TRBJ1-4; perhaps TRBD1 as D (6 bases). The V gene lost 3 bases and the J gene lost 7 bases, with 15 bases spanning the gap. CDR3 size: 15 residues. Germline V gene sequence: CDR1 SGHTA, CDR2 FQGNSA. The CDR3 DNA reads TGTGCCAGCAGCTTTAGGGGGGGCGGTGTTGAAAAACTGTTTTTT. Protein sequence: CASSFRGGGVEKLFF.

CDR3: CASSSGDHGYTF. The CDR3 DNA reads as TGTGCCAGCAGCTCGGGGGACCATGGCTACACCTTC. The gene calls are TRBV7-9 and TRBJ1-2; TRBD1 might be the D (5 bases). This CDR3 has 12 amino acids. CDR1 SEHNR and CDR2 FQNEAQ come from the germline V gene (reference sequence). The germline V and J ends were trimmed by 4 bases and 6 bases, with 9 bases remaining between them.

The DNA for the CDR3 is TGTGCCAGCAGCTTGGGGCCGGGGGCCCCCTACGAGCAGTACTTC. This gives the protein CASSLGPGAPYEQYF. V is TRBV11-1 and J is TRBJ2-7, with D perhaps TRBD1 or TRBD2 (6 bases each). V was cut by 3 bases and J by 2 bases, with 14 bases left in between. The CDR3 sequence is 15 residues long. CDR1 SGHAT and CDR2 FQDESV come from the germline V gene (reference sequence).

This clonotype showed up just a few times. The chain uses TRBV6-2 or TRBV6-3 and TRBJ2-6; TRBD1 aligns across 8 bases. Looked up from germline, CDR1 is MNHEY and CDR2 is SVGEGT. This CDR3 is 16 amino acids long. The junction had 8 bases not matched to a gene; V was cut back by 2 bases and J by 8 bases. The CDR3 coding sequence is TGTGCCAGCAGTTACGACTGGACAGGGATATCCAACGTCCTGACTTTC. Its translation: CASSYDWTGISNVLTF.

The chain recombines TRBV20-1 with TRBJ1-5; D gene unclear. Germline assignment: CDR1 DFQATT and CDR2 SNEGSKA (reference sequence). The CDR3 covers 15 residues. V lost 1 base and J lost 6, with 16 bases in between. The chain's CDR3 is CSARAPGRQFQPQHF. The CDR3, as DNA: TGCAGTGCTAGAGCCCCCGGTCGCCAGTTTCAGCCCCAGCATTTT.

The chain has TRBV12-3 or TRBV12-4 and TRBJ2-6; D possibly corresponds to TRBD1 (5 bases). V dropped 5 bases and J dropped 4 bases, with 12 bases sitting between them. The CDR3 extends over 15 amino acids. The CDR3 nucleotides are TGTGCCAGCAGTCCCCGGACATCAGGGGCCAACGTCCTGACTTTC. Translation: CASSPRTSGANVLTF.

The chain is built from TRBV2 and TRBJ2-7, with TRBD2 matching 7 bases. Per germline, CDR1 SNHLY and CDR2 FYNNEI. V was clipped by 6 bases and J by 2 bases; unmatched bases: 7. The CDR3 spans 14 residues. Here the CDR3 DNA reads TGTGCCAGCAGCGCCCCCACTAGCGCCTACGAGCAGTACTTC. This codes for CASSAPTSAYEQYF.

This clonotype was counted only a few times. This rearrangement joins TRBV5-8 to TRBJ1-2; TRBD1 agrees at 8 bases. Per the germline V gene, CDR1 is SGHTS and CDR2 is YDEGEE. The junction had 15 bases not matched to a gene; V was cut back by 6 bases and J by 5 bases. The CDR3 has 16 amino acids. CDR3: CASTPGAGGEIYGYTF. DNA for the CDR3: TGTGCCAGCACCCCGGGGGCAGGGGGCGAGATTTATGGCTACACCTTC.

This clonotype was recorded a few times. V is TRBV7-2 and J is TRBJ2-7; perhaps TRBD1 as D (6 bases). This CDR3 is built from 21 residues. With 5 bases removed from V and 4 bases from J, the gap between germline ends came to 36 bases. Germline V lookup: CDR1 SGHTA, CDR2 FQGNSA. The CDR3 nucleotides are TGTGCCAGCAGCCGCTCGCCAGGAGGTACGATGTTCCAGGGGAAAGGGTACGAGCAGTACTTC. Amino acid sequence: CASSRSPGGTMFQGKGYEQYF.

This clonotype was seen many times. V and J are TRBV29-1 and TRBJ2-1; weak D call: TRBD2 (6 bases). CDR1 is SQVTM and CDR2 is ANQGSEA in the germline V gene. Trimming took 4 bases from V and 6 from J, leaving 10 bases between them. This CDR3 comprises 12 residues. The CDR3, as DNA: TGCAGCGTTGGGGGCGGGGTCAATGAGCAGTTCTTC. It translates to CSVGGGVNEQFF.

This clonotype has a count of ten or more. The chain is built from TRBV10-2 and TRBJ1-5; D gene ambiguous. The V end lost 7 bases, the J end lost 3 bases, and 10 bases lay between the germline ends. Germline V CDR1 and CDR2: WSHSY, SAAADI. CDR3 length equals 13 residues. CDR3 region: CASTESYNQPQHF. The CDR3 bases are TGCGCCAGCACCGAAAGTTACAATCAGCCCCAGCATTTT.

V usage is TRBV5-1 and J usage is TRBJ1-4; a possible D gene is TRBD1 (5 bases). The germline V gene has CDR1 SGHRS and CDR2 YFSETQ. V shed 4 bases and J shed 0 bases, with 19 bases lying between them. The CDR3 has 18 amino acids. CDR3 region: CASSRGIMDLATNEKLFF. CDR3 DNA: TGCGCCAGCAGCCGGGGGATAATGGATCTCGCAACTAATGAAAAACTGTTTTTT.

The rearrangement links TRBV12-3 or TRBV12-4 to TRBJ2-7; 9 bases agree with TRBD2. Losses at the gene ends were 5 bases for V and 0 bases for J; bases not matched to a gene: 5. This CDR3 has 15 amino acids. CDR3 sequence reads: CASSARLAASYEQYF. In DNA form, the CDR3 reads TGTGCCAGCAGTGCCCGACTAGCGGCCTCCTACGAGCAGTACTTC.

This clonotype has a count of ten or more. The gene calls are TRBV7-8 and TRBJ2-5, with TRBD2 as a possible D gene (6 bases). The CDR3 runs 17 residues. V was pared by 1 base and J by 0 bases, with 15 bases between. Looked up from germline, CDR1 is SGHVS and CDR2 is FQNEAQ. This CDR3 reads CASSLGTAGLHQETQYF. The DNA of the CDR3 is TGTGCCAGCAGCTTAGGGACCGCGGGGCTCCACCAAGAGACCCAGTACTTC.

This clonotype was seen many times. The rearrangement uses TRBV6-5 and TRBJ1-2; D not certain. The V gene lost 2 bases and the J gene lost 2 bases, with 12 bases spanning the gap. The germline gives CDR1 MNHEY, CDR2 SVGAGI. The CDR3 totals 15 residues. CDR3 loop: CASSYDGVLNYGYTF. In DNA form, the CDR3 reads TGTGCCAGCAGTTACGACGGGGTCCTAAACTATGGCTACACCTTC.

This clonotype was recorded at least ten times. V is TRBV6-6 and J is TRBJ1-2; D is ambiguous. Per germline, CDR1 MNHNY and CDR2 SVGAGI (reference sequence). There are 13 residues in the CDR3. V lost 2 bases, J lost 1 base, and 5 bases lay in between. CDR3 DNA: TGTGCCAGCAGTTACAGGAATAACTATGGCTACACCTTC. Protein: CASSYRNNYGYTF.

The J gene is TRBJ2-7, the V gene TRBV15, with D perhaps TRBD2 (5 bases). Trimming took off 5 bases at V and 5 bases at J, with 22 bases between the two ends. The CDR3 runs 16 residues. The germline CDR1 and CDR2 sequences are LNHNV and YYDKDF (reference sequence). The CDR3 region has the DNA TGTGCCACCAGCGGGATTGGCGGGCAAGGGTCAAACGAGCAGTACTTC. This codes for CATSGIGGQGSNEQYF. Full variable domain (missing parts from reference TRBV15 and TRBJ2-7): DAMVIQNPRYQVTQFGKPVTLSCSQTLNHNVMYWYQQKSSQAPKLLFHYYDKDFNNEADTPDNFQSRRPNTSFCFLDIRSPGLGDTAMYLCATSGIGGQGSNEQYFGPGTRLTVT.

The chain has TRBV7-2 and TRBJ2-5; D might be TRBD2 (5 bases). Germline loops: CDR1 SGHTA, CDR2 FQGNSA. This CDR3 region has 15 residues. V lost 1 base and J 5 bases, leaving 14 bases between the germline ends. CDR3 DNA: TGTGCCAGCAGCTTAGAGAAAGGACTGCCGGAGACCCAGTACTTC. It codes for CASSLEKGLPETQYF.

This clonotype has ten or more counts. V usage is TRBV29-1 and J usage is TRBJ1-1; weak D call: TRBD1 (5 bases). Trimming took 4 bases from V and 2 from J, leaving 20 bases between them. Germline V gene data show CDR1 as SQVTM and CDR2 as ANQGSEA. The CDR3 covers 16 residues. CDR3 in amino acids: CSVGSPGGERNTEAFF. The CDR3 nucleotides read TGCAGCGTTGGGTCCCCTGGGGGGGAAAGAAACACTGAAGCTTTCTTT.

The rearrangement uses TRBV29-1 and TRBJ1-3, with D possibly TRBD1 on 6 matching bases. Germline V CDR1 and CDR2: SQVTM, ANQGSEA. V lost 0 bases to trimming and J lost 0 bases, with 12 bases between them. CDR3 length: 16 amino acids. CDR3 amino acids: CSVEDRGQGSGNTIYF. The CDR3 nucleotides are TGCAGCGTTGAAGATCGGGGACAAGGCTCTGGAAACACCATATATTTT. Combining the CDR3 with reference TRBV29-1 and TRBJ1-3 gives the whole variable domain SAVISQKPSRDICQRGTSLTIQCQVDSQVTMMFWYRQQPGQSLTLIATANQGSEATYESGFVIDKFPISRPNLTFSTLTVSNMSPEDSSIYLCSVEDRGQGSGNTIYFGEGSWLTVV.

There are a few counts of this clonotype. The gene calls are TRBV19 and TRBJ1-5, with D unclear. Trimming took off 8 bases at V and 3 bases at J, with 14 bases between the two ends. The CDR3 has 14 amino acids. Per the germline V gene, CDR1 is LNHDA and CDR2 is SQIVND (reference sequence). The CDR3 spells CASRRPQSNQPQHF. CDR3 DNA: TGTGCCAGTCGGCGTCCGCAGTCCAATCAGCCCCAGCATTTT.

This clonotype appeared a few times. The V and J genes are TRBV11-2 and TRBJ1-1; D remains ambiguous. CDR1 SGHAT and CDR2 FQNNGV come from the germline V gene. The CDR3 contains 12 residues. Trimming left V 5 bases short and J 10 bases short, with 14 bases between. DNA of the CDR3: TGTGCCAGCAGCCAATCCACCCGGGGAGCTTTCTTT. This sequence encodes CASSQSTRGAFF. The whole variable domain, remainder taken from reference TRBV11-2 and TRBJ1-1, is EAGVAQSPRYKIIEKRQSVAFWCNPISGHATLYWYQQILGQGPKLLIQFQNNGVVDDSQLPKDRFSAERLKGVDSTLKIQPAKLEDSAVYLCASSQSTRGAFFGQGTRLTVV.

With regard to this clonotype: A much bigger clone sits one base away, suggesting this may be a read error. The J gene is TRBJ2-5, the V gene TRBV20-1; the D is unclear. The DNA end favors TRBJ2-1, so the J call may be wrong. The CDR3 loop spans 12 amino acids. CDR1 is DFQATT, CDR2 SNEGSKA, per germline (reference sequence). CDR3 loop: CSALWRQETQFF. DNA for the CDR3: TGCAGTGCCCTGTGGCGGCAGGAGACCCAGTTCTTC.

This clonotype has at least ten counts. V usage is TRBV25-1 and J usage is TRBJ2-2, with a weak D call TRBD1 (5 bases). In germline, CDR1 is MGHDK, CDR2 SYGVNS. The CDR3 length is 16 residues. Trimming took off 5 bases at V and 1 base at J, with 14 bases between the two ends. CDR3 nucleotide sequence: TGTGCCAGCAGTAAAGGGGATTACGGGAACACCGGGGAGCTGTTTTTT. Encoded protein: CASSKGDYGNTGELFF.

This sequence joins TRBV24-1 and TRBJ2-2; 7 nucleotides agree with TRBD1. Trimming cost V 3 bases and J 3 bases; bases outside gene matches: 15. This CDR3 is 19 amino acids long. Per the germline V gene, CDR1 is KGHDR and CDR2 is SFDVKD. CDR3 DNA: TGTGCCACCAGTGATACGGCTCAGGTCGACAGGGTAGACACCGGGGAGCTGTTTTTT. Translation: CATSDTAQVDRVDTGELFF.

The table lists this clonotype with many counts. The chain carries TRBV7-9 and TRBJ1-1, with D perhaps matching TRBD1 (5 bases). The ends were cut back, 0 bases at V and 11 bases at J, with 16 bases in the middle. The CDR3 is 14 residues long. Germline V gives CDR1 SEHNR, CDR2 FQNEAQ (reference sequence). Here the CDR3 reads CASSLAYTGHGAFF. The DNA for the CDR3 is TGTGCCAGCAGCTTAGCGTATACGGGGCACGGGGCTTTCTTT.